Listed below are T cell receptor beta chains from one sample, sequenced in a study of blood T cells in healthy people across ages. Using its own MiXCR run on the 5' RACE reads, TCRdb lists one record per CDR3 protein. The sample consists of roughly 800,000 distinct CDR3 sequences, just under 25% of them appearing once. The sample also formed part of further work on T cells of mothers and their children.

Sequenced: blood. Source of these receptors: a boy between 10 and 17 years old in good health. Each CDR3 is given with its conserved first and last residue. Each record gives: V gene, D gene, clone size, J gene, CDR3 DNA, CDR3 protein. A D gene is named only where the DNA matches it firmly. Clone sizes are given selectively: once, few, many, or a class where the clone is expanded.

v_gene: TRBV7-8
d_gene: TRBD2
abundance: few
j_gene: TRBJ2-1
CDR3nt: TGTGCCAGCAGCCCAAAGTCTAGCGGGAGTAAGTATGAGCAGTTCTTC
CDR3aa: CASSPKSSGSKYEQFF

v_gene: TRBV7-2
d_gene: .
abundance: few
j_gene: TRBJ1-2
CDR3nt: TGTGCCAGCAGCTTCTTGGGGGGACCCGGCGGCTACACCTTC
CDR3aa: CASSFLGGPGGYTF

v_gene: TRBV28
d_gene: .
abundance: .
j_gene: TRBJ2-7
CDR3nt: TGTGCCAGCAGTTTGCTTTCCAACAGGGACGGGATACTCTACGAGCAGTACTTC
CDR3aa: CASSLLSNRDGILYEQYF

v_gene: TRBV4-3
d_gene: TRBD1
abundance: .
j_gene: TRBJ1-3
CDR3nt: TGCGCCAGCAGCCAAAAACCTCCGGGACAGGGGGATAACACCATATATTTT
CDR3aa: CASSQKPPGQGDNTIYF

v_gene: TRBV15
d_gene: TRBD2
abundance: few
j_gene: TRBJ2-7
CDR3nt: TGTGCCACCAGCAGAGACGCGCGGGGGGGCTACGAGCAGTACTTC
CDR3aa: CATSRDARGGYEQYF

v_gene: TRBV6-5
d_gene: .
abundance: few
j_gene: TRBJ2-3
CDR3nt: TGTGCCAGCAGTTACTCGATTTTCTCTACTGGCACAGATACGCAGTATTTT
CDR3aa: CASSYSIFSTGTDTQYF

v_gene: TRBV3-1
d_gene: .
abundance: .
j_gene: TRBJ2-6
CDR3nt: TGTGCCAGCAGCCCGCTGGAGGCAACCTCTGGGGCCAACGTCCTGACTTTC
CDR3aa: CASSPLEATSGANVLTF

v_gene: TRBV7-2
d_gene: .
abundance: .
j_gene: TRBJ2-4
CDR3nt: TGTGCCAGCAGGTCGGGCTTCCTAGCCAAAAACATTCAGTACTTC
CDR3aa: CASRSGFLAKNIQYF

v_gene: TRBV9
d_gene: TRBD1
abundance: few
j_gene: TRBJ1-2
CDR3nt: TGTGCCAGCAGCGTAGTCCCCGAGACAGGGTCCTTCTCCTATGGCTACACCTTC
CDR3aa: CASSVVPETGSFSYGYTF

v_gene: TRBV12-3/TRBV12-4
d_gene: TRBD1
abundance: .
j_gene: TRBJ1-2
CDR3nt: TGTGCCAGCGGACAGGGGTTGAGCTATGGCTACACCTTC
CDR3aa: CASGQGLSYGYTF

v_gene: TRBV24-1
d_gene: TRBD2
abundance: .
j_gene: TRBJ2-1
CDR3nt: TGTGCCACCAGTGATAAGCGGGAGATCGATGAGCAGTTCTTC
CDR3aa: CATSDKREIDEQFF

v_gene: TRBV28
d_gene: TRBD2
abundance: .
j_gene: TRBJ2-1
CDR3nt: TGTGCCAGCAGTCCTATGGGGGGGGGCAATGAGCAGTTCTTC
CDR3aa: CASSPMGGGNEQFF

v_gene: TRBV28
d_gene: .
abundance: .
j_gene: TRBJ2-7
CDR3nt: TGTGCCAGCAGTAGCAGAGAAGCTACCTTC
CDR3aa: CASSSREATF

v_gene: TRBV20-1
d_gene: .
abundance: .
j_gene: TRBJ1-1
CDR3nt: TGCAGTGCCCCTGGGGGAGTGAGCACTGAAGCTTTCTTT
CDR3aa: CSAPGGVSTEAFF

v_gene: TRBV20-1
d_gene: TRBD2
abundance: .
j_gene: TRBJ2-7
CDR3nt: TGCAGTGTAAATGGACTAGCGGGCTCCTACGAGCAGTACTTC
CDR3aa: CSVNGLAGSYEQYF

v_gene: TRBV28
d_gene: .
abundance: .
j_gene: TRBJ1-5
CDR3nt: TGTGCCAGCAGCCAAAGGGTCCAGCCCCAGCATTTT
CDR3aa: CASSQRVQPQHF

v_gene: TRBV4-3
d_gene: .
abundance: .
j_gene: TRBJ1-4
CDR3nt: TGCGCCAGCAGCCAAGATCCCGGGACAAGAGAAAAACTGTTTTTT
CDR3aa: CASSQDPGTREKLFF

v_gene: TRBV29-1
d_gene: TRBD1
abundance: .
j_gene: TRBJ1-1
CDR3nt: TGCAGCGGCGGACAGGCTACTGAAGCTTTCTTT
CDR3aa: CSGGQATEAFF

v_gene: TRBV5-8
d_gene: .
abundance: .
j_gene: TRBJ1-1
CDR3nt: TGTGCCAGCAGCTTGAGGACAGCCTTGAACACTGAAGCTTTCTTT
CDR3aa: CASSLRTALNTEAFF

v_gene: TRBV6-6
d_gene: TRBD2
abundance: .
j_gene: TRBJ2-5
CDR3nt: TGTGCCAGCAGTTACTCGACTAGCGGGTGGGAGACCCAGTACTTC
CDR3aa: CASSYSTSGWETQYF

v_gene: TRBV4-1
d_gene: .
abundance: few
j_gene: TRBJ1-4
CDR3nt: TGCGCCAGCAGCCAAGATTTTAAGCTAATGCTGTTTTTT
CDR3aa: CASSQDFKLMLFF

v_gene: TRBV11-2
d_gene: .
abundance: .
j_gene: TRBJ2-1
CDR3nt: TGTGCCGGCAGCTTAGCAGGGTCCAATGAGCAGTTCTTC
CDR3aa: CAGSLAGSNEQFF

v_gene: TRBV7-2
d_gene: TRBD1
abundance: many
j_gene: TRBJ1-2
CDR3nt: TGTGCCAGCAGCCCGGACAGGTTCTATGGCTACACCTTC
CDR3aa: CASSPDRFYGYTF

v_gene: TRBV29-1
d_gene: .
abundance: .
j_gene: TRBJ2-3
CDR3nt: TGCAGCGTTGAGGAAGGACCGAGCACAGATACGCAGTATTTT
CDR3aa: CSVEEGPSTDTQYF

v_gene: TRBV14
d_gene: .
abundance: .
j_gene: TRBJ2-6
CDR3nt: TGTGCCAGCAGCCCTCCCTTGGGCAGGTCGAGCTCTGGGGCCAACGTCCTGACTTTC
CDR3aa: CASSPPLGRSSSGANVLTF

v_gene: TRBV6-1
d_gene: .
abundance: few
j_gene: TRBJ2-7
CDR3nt: TGTGCCAGCAGTGGATGGACGGGAGCCTACGAGCAGTACTTC
CDR3aa: CASSGWTGAYEQYF

v_gene: TRBV15
d_gene: TRBD2
abundance: once
j_gene: TRBJ2-3
CDR3nt: TGTGCCACCAGCAGAGATAGGACTAGCGGGGGGTATACGCAGTATTTT
CDR3aa: CATSRDRTSGGYTQYF

v_gene: TRBV4-3
d_gene: .
abundance: few
j_gene: TRBJ2-7
CDR3nt: TGCGCCAGCAGCCAAGATCCGGGAGAACTTTACGAGCAGTACTTC
CDR3aa: CASSQDPGELYEQYF

v_gene: TRBV18
d_gene: TRBD1
abundance: many
j_gene: TRBJ2-1
CDR3nt: TGTGCCAACTCCAGGGGGCTGGACAATGAGCAGTTCTTC
CDR3aa: CANSRGLDNEQFF

v_gene: TRBV29-1
d_gene: .
abundance: .
j_gene: TRBJ2-7
CDR3nt: TGCAGCGTTGTCTCCCAGTCCTACGAGCAGTACTTC
CDR3aa: CSVVSQSYEQYF

v_gene: TRBV5-1
d_gene: .
abundance: .
j_gene: TRBJ1-4
CDR3nt: TGCGCCAGCAGCTCAAGACAAGAAGAAAAACTGTTTTTT
CDR3aa: CASSSRQEEKLFF

v_gene: TRBV11-3
d_gene: .
abundance: .
j_gene: TRBJ1-1
CDR3nt: TGTGCCAGCAGCTTTTTCCGGGGGACTGAAGCTTTCTTT
CDR3aa: CASSFFRGTEAFF